Following are 13 T cell receptor beta chains from one sample sequenced in a study of T cell changes during pregnancy in multiple sclerosis. Only in-frame clones appear in the TCRdb table, and some are missing; sequencing was by immunoSEQ multiplex PCR. Here the sample spans tens of thousands of clones, about nine tenths being singletons. The sample here was peripheral blood, taken before pregnancy. The origin of the receptors is a female donor with multiple sclerosis, enrolled in a pregnancy study.

The chain has TRBV6-5 and TRBJ2-2, with a tentative D call TRBD1 (5 bases). There are 16 residues in the CDR3. V gave up 0 bases and J gave up 3 bases, with 11 bases separating them. Germline V gene lookup returns CDR1 MNHEY and CDR2 SVGAGI. The CDR3 sequence is CASSYSGDRYTGELFF. The DNA for the CDR3 is TGTGCCAGCAGTTACTCAGGAGACAGATACACCGGGGAGCTGTTTTTT.

This chain links TRBV6-1 with TRBJ1-5; 12 positions agree with TRBD1. The CDR3 has 15 amino acids. With V trimmed by 5 bases and J by 6 bases, 5 bases remained unmatched. Germline V CDR1 and CDR2: MNHNS, SASEGT. CDR3 sequence (DNA): TGTGCCAGCAGTCACCGGGACAGGGGGCTTCAGCCCCAGCATTTT. Translating it yields CASSHRDRGLQPQHF.

This clone was counted between two and nine times. This sequence joins TRBV19 and TRBJ1-3; no reliable D call. CDR3 length equals 12 residues. Germline V lookup: CDR1 LNHDA, CDR2 SQIVND (reference sequence). V lost 3 bases to trimming and J lost 3 bases, with 3 bases between them. The CDR3 DNA is TGTGCCAGTAGTATCGTTGGAAACACCATATATTTT. Translating gives CASSIVGNTIYF.

A few counts support this clone. The CDR3 nucleotides are TGTGCCAGCAGCGACGCGAACGACGGCGGCTATGGCTACACCTTC. It is translated as CASSDANDGGYGYTF. The chain is built from TRBV6-4 and TRBJ1-2; D is unclear. Germline assignment: CDR1 MRHNA and CDR2 SNTAGT. V lost 6 bases and J lost 4, with 18 bases in between. CDR3 length: 15 residues.

This clone has only one observation. The rearrangement joins TRBV27 to TRBJ2-2; TRBD1 is a possible D gene (6 bases). This CDR3 spans 15 amino acids. The germline gives CDR1 MNHEY, CDR2 SMNVEV (reference sequence). Trimming pared 6 bases from V and 0 bases from J, leaving 11 bases between. Here the CDR3 reads CASSYRTANTGELFF. The CDR3 nucleotides read TGTGCCAGCAGCTACAGGACAGCGAACACCGGGGAGCTGTTTTTT.

V usage is TRBV6-5 and J usage is TRBJ2-7; tentative D call: TRBD2 (6 bases). V was trimmed by 7 bases and J by 5 bases, leaving 12 bases between them. The CDR3 runs 12 residues. Germline V gives CDR1 MNHEY, CDR2 SVGAGI. In DNA form, the CDR3 reads TGTGCCAGCATGGCGGGGACCCACGAGCAGTACTTC. It yields the protein CASMAGTHEQYF.

The chain couples TRBV6-5 to TRBJ2-7; 10 bases match TRBD1. CDR1 and CDR2 (germline): MNHEY, SVGAGI. The CDR3 runs to 15 residues. V was clipped by 4 bases and J by 5 bases; unmatched bases: 8. The CDR3 protein is CASSSTTGGGHEQYF. CDR3 DNA sequence: TGTGCCAGCAGTTCGACGACAGGGGGCGGCCACGAGCAGTACTTC.

The chain recombines TRBV6-1 with TRBJ2-5; 11 bases match TRBD2. CDR3 length: 14 residues. J was trimmed by 4 bases and V by 6 bases; bases with no gene match: 4. Germline CDR1 and CDR2: MNHNS and SASEGT. CDR3 loop: CASRGLAGGETQYF. The CDR3 DNA reads TGTGCCAGCAGGGGTCTAGCGGGGGGAGAGACCCAGTACTTC.

This clone was detected once. CDR3: CASSYLGGGQNEKLFF. CDR3 nucleotide sequence: TGTGCCAGCAGTTACTTAGGGGGGGGGCAGAATGAAAAACTGTTTTTT. This chain links TRBV6-5 with TRBJ1-4; D perhaps matches TRBD1 (6 bases). The CDR3 consists of 16 residues. The germline V and J ends were trimmed by 1 base and 5 bases, with 14 bases remaining between them. The germline CDR1 and CDR2 sequences are MNHEY and SVGAGI.

The chain is built from TRBV19 and TRBJ1-1; D ambiguous. The germline V gene has CDR1 LNHDA and CDR2 SQIVND (reference sequence). The CDR3 has 15 amino acids. Trimming removed 3 bases from V and 1 base from J, with 12 bases in between. CDR3 sequence reads: CASSINGNPNTEAFF. The CDR3 DNA reads as TGTGCCAGTAGTATTAACGGTAACCCGAACACTGAAGCTTTCTTT.

The V and J genes are TRBV5-4 and TRBJ2-3, with 8 positions matching TRBD2. The V gene end was trimmed by 4 bases and the J gene end by 2 bases; junction bases not matched to a gene: 9. CDR1 and CDR2 (germline): SGHNT, YYREEE (reference sequence). The CDR3 covers 16 residues. CDR3 DNA sequence: TGTGCCAGCAGCACGCATTCGGGGGGGAACACAGATACGCAGTATTTT. Translated, it gives CASSTHSGGNTDTQYF.

V and J are TRBV7-9 and TRBJ1-5; 7 bases agree with TRBD1. Germline V gene sequence: CDR1 SEHNR, CDR2 FQNEAQ (reference sequence). The CDR3 extends over 13 amino acids. V trimming: 3 bases; J trimming: 5 bases; junction bases outside the gene matches: 1. The CDR3 is CASSFTGDQPQHF. As DNA, the CDR3 is TGTGCCAGCAGCTTTACAGGGGATCAGCCCCAGCATTTT.

This clone appeared a single time. The gene calls are TRBV29-1 and TRBJ1-1; D is undetermined. The V end was cut by 0 bases, the J end by 4 bases, with 12 bases between. The CDR3 contains 14 residues. Germline CDR1 is SQVTM and CDR2 is ANQGSEA. The CDR3 loop reads CSVEDPNYSTEAFF. The DNA of the CDR3 is TGCAGCGTTGAAGACCCGAATTACAGCACTGAAGCTTTCTTT.